The 6 T cell receptor beta chains given below trace back to one sample, sequenced in a study of cytomegalovirus exposure and HLA in healthy donors. PCR employed 60 Vbeta and 13 Jbeta primers. Method: immunoSEQ multiplex PCR; TCRdb's copy keeps in-frame clones and lacks some. The listing records approximately 120,000 clones. Sample: PBMCs. Receptor source: a woman in her sixties in good health and CMV-seronegative.

V gene TRBV6-5 combines with J gene TRBJ1-1, with D hard to call. The germline V gene has CDR1 MNHEY and CDR2 SVGAGI. This CDR3 contains 13 residues. The V end was cut by 0 bases, the J end by 8 bases, with 10 bases between. The CDR3 is CASSYSRVMEAFF. Here the CDR3 DNA reads TGTGCCAGCAGTTACTCGAGGGTGATGGAAGCTTTCTTT.

The J gene is TRBJ2-1, the V gene TRBV5-1, with 13 bases that match TRBD2. This CDR3 has 15 amino acids. V gave up 4 bases and J gave up 9 bases; unmatched junction bases: 7. Germline V gene data show CDR1 as SGHRS and CDR2 as YFSETQ. The CDR3: CASSEGLAGVREQFF. The CDR3 DNA sequence: TGCGCCAGCAGCGAAGGACTAGCGGGAGTCCGTGAGCAGTTCTTC.

This chain connects TRBV29-1 to TRBJ1-2; 7 nucleotides align to TRBD1. Germline lookup yields CDR1 SQVTM and CDR2 ANQGSEA. With V trimmed by 4 bases and J by 2 bases, 13 bases remained unmatched. The CDR3 sequence is 16 residues long. The CDR3 DNA sequence: TGCAGCGTTGGACAGGGCCTTGCGCCTCACAACTATGGCTACACCTTC. Encoded protein: CSVGQGLAPHNYGYTF.

The J gene is TRBJ1-6, the V gene TRBV10-1, with a possible D match to TRBD1 (5 bases). Trimming took 0 bases from V and 12 from J, leaving 12 bases between them. Looked up from germline, CDR1 is WNHNN and CDR2 is SYGVQD (reference sequence). This CDR3 has 14 residues. Here the CDR3 DNA reads TGCGCCAGCAGTGAGTCGACTCTCGGGGGACCCCTCCACTTT. Protein: CASSESTLGGPLHF.

The V and J genes are TRBV10-3 and TRBJ2-1, with 9 positions matching TRBD2. Trimming at V came to 3 bases and at J to 9 bases, leaving 6 bases not matched to a gene. The CDR3 consists of 14 residues. Germline values: CDR1 ENHRY, CDR2 SYGVKD. DNA of the CDR3: TGTGCCATCAGTGACGGCGGGGGGGCCGGTGAGCAGTTCTTC. This gives the protein CAISDGGGAGEQFF.

The rearrangement uses TRBV5-1 and TRBJ1-4; 8 bases line up with TRBD1. Germline V gene data show CDR1 as SGHRS and CDR2 as YFSETQ. The J segment lost 7 bases and the V segment lost 0 bases, leaving 11 bases of the junction unmatched. CDR3 length: 17 amino acids. The CDR3 region is CASSLVRSGQGFEKLFF. In nucleotides, the CDR3 is TGCGCCAGCAGCTTGGTCAGGTCTGGACAGGGTTTTGAAAAACTGTTTTTT.